The TCR beta chain under discussion was sequenced for a study of post-analysis software for immune sequencing data. This clonotype came up once. TCR beta cDNA libraries included unique molecular identifiers. TCRdb re-analysed the PCR reads in MiXCR, keeping a single row per CDR3 protein. This table holds hundreds of thousands of distinct CDR3 sequences, 25% to 30% found once. The receptor was derived from a girl aged 5-17 years with multiple sclerosis. Sequenced input: blood.

As DNA, the CDR3 is TGCGCCAGCAGCCAAGACTGGCGGGAGGAACAAGAGACCCAGTACTTC. It translates to CASSQDWREEQETQYF. The chain recombines TRBV4-3 with TRBJ2-5, with TRBD2 matching over 8 bases. The germline V gene has CDR1 LGHNA and CDR2 YSLEER. CDR3 length: 16 amino acids. The trim removed 0 bases at V and 2 bases at J, leaving 5 bases unmatched.